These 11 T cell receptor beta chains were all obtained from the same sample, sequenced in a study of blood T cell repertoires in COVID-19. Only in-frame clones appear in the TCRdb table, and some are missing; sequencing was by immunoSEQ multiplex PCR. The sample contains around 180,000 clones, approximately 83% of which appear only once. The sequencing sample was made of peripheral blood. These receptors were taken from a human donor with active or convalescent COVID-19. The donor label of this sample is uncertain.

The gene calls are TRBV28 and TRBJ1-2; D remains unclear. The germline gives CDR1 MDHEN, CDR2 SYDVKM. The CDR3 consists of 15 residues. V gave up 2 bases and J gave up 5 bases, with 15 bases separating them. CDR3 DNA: TGTGCCAGCAGTTTACCCTCAGAGAGAGGATATGGCTACACCTTC. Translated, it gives CASSLPSERGYGYTF.

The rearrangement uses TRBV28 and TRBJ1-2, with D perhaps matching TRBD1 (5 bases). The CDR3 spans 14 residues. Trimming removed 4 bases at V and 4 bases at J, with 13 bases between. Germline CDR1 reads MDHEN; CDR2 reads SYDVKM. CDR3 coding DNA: TGTGCCAGCAGTTCTCCCCGGACAACCTATGGCTACACCTTC. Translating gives CASSSPRTTYGYTF.

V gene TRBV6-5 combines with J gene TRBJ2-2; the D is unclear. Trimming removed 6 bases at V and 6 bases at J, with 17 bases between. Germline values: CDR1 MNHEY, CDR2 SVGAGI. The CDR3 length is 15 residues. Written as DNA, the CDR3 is TGTGCCAGCAGACATCCCACTTGGGCCCCCGGGGAGCTGTTTTTT. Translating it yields CASRHPTWAPGELFF.

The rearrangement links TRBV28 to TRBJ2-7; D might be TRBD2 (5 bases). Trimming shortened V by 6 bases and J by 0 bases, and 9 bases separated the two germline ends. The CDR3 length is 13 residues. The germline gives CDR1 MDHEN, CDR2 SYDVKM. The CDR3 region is CASRHGSSYEQYF. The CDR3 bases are TGTGCCAGCAGGCATGGGAGCTCCTACGAGCAGTACTTC.

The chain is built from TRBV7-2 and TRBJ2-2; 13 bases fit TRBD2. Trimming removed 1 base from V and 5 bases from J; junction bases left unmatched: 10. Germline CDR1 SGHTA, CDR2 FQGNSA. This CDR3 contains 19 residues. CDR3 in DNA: TGTGCCAGCAGCTTAGTGGCTTCGCCGGGACTAGCGGGAACCGGGGAGCTGTTTTTT. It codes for CASSLVASPGLAGTGELFF.

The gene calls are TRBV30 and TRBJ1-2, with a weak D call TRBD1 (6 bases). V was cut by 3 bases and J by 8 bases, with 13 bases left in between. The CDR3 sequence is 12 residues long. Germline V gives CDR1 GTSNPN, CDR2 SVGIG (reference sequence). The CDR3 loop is CAWSSQGFGYTF. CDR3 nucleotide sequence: TGTGCCTGGAGCAGCCAGGGGTTCGGCTACACCTTC. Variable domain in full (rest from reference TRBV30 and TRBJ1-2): SQTIHQWPATLVQPVGSPLSLECTVEGTSNPNLYWYRQAAGRGLQLLFYSVGIGQISSEVPQNLSASRPQDRQFILSSKKLLLSDSGFYLCAWSSQGFGYTFGSGTRLTVV.

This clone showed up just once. This CDR3 is CASSPGTGQGYTF. The DNA for the CDR3 is TGTGCCAGCTCACCGGGGACAGGGCAAGGCTACACCTTC. The gene calls are TRBV18 and TRBJ1-2; 9 positions match TRBD1. The CDR3 is 13 residues long. In germline, CDR1 is KGHSH, CDR2 LQKENI. The J segment lost 8 bases and the V segment lost 3 bases, leaving 4 bases of the junction unmatched. Drawing the rest from reference TRBV18 and TRBJ1-2, the complete variable domain is NAGVMQNPRHLVRRRGQEARLRCSPMKGHSHVYWYRQLPEEGLKFMVYLQKENIIDESGMPKERFSAEFPKEGPSILRIQQVVRGDSAAYFCASSPGTGQGYTFGSGTRLTVV.

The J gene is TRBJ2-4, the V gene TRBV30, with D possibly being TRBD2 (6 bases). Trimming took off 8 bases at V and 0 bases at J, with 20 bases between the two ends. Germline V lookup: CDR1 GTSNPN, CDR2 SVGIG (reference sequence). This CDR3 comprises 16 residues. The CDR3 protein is CAASIGLAVAKNIQYF. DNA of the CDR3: TGTGCCGCCTCCATCGGTTTAGCGGTAGCCAAAAACATTCAGTACTTC.

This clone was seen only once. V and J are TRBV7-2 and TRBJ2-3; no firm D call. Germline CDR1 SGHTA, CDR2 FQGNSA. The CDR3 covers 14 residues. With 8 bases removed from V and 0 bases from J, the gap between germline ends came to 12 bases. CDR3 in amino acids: CASSGPRSTDTQYF. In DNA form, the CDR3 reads TGTGCCAGCTCCGGTCCCCGAAGCACAGATACGCAGTATTTT.

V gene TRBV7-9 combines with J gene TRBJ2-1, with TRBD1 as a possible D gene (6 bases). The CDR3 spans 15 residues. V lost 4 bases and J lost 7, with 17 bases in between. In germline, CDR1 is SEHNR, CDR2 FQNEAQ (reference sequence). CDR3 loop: CASSSERQRGNEQFF. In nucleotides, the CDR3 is TGTGCCAGCAGCTCAGAGAGGCAGAGGGGGAATGAGCAGTTCTTC.

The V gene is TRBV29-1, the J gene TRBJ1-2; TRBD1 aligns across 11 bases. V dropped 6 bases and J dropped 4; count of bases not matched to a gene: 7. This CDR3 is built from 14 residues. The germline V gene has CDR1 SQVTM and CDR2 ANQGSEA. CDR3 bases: TGCAGCGTAGACGGGACAGGGGGTATCTATGGCTACACCTTC. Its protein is CSVDGTGGIYGYTF.